A selection of T cell receptor beta chains follows, all from one sample in a study of blood T cell repertoires in COVID-19. Sequencing was performed with immunoSEQ multiplex PCR; in TCRdb, only in-frame clones are kept and a portion is missing. The table includes about 300,000 clones, about 85% detected once. Sample: PBMCs or T cells enriched from blood (not recorded which). The source is a woman in her fifties or sixties who had recovered from COVID-19. Each CDR3 is given with its conserved first and last residue. The order of the fields is V gene, D gene, J gene, clone size, CDR3 DNA, CDR3 protein. The D gene is left open where the match is weak. For some rows the clone size is stated as once, few or many, or as a class when expanded; others skip it.

TRBV28	.	TRBJ1-5	.	TGTGCCAGCAGTTTAGGGGGGGCCCGAAGTCAGCCCCAGCATTTT	CASSLGGARSQPQHF
TRBV5-1	.	TRBJ2-7	.	TGCGCCAGCAGCTTATCAGGGTCCGGCTCCTACGAGCAGTACTTC	CASSLSGSGSYEQYF
TRBV4-2	TRBD1	TRBJ1-5	.	TGTGCCAGCAGCCAAGCAGGACAGGGCAATCAGCCCCAGCATTTT	CASSQAGQGNQPQHF
TRBV11-1	.	TRBJ1-4	.	TGTGCCAGCAGCTTAACAGGGAATAATGAAAAACTGTTTTTT	CASSLTGNNEKLFF
TRBV7-2	TRBD1	TRBJ1-5	.	TGTGCCAGCAGCCAGAGGACAGGGGGGGATCAGCCCCAGCATTTT	CASSQRTGGDQPQHF
TRBV14	.	TRBJ2-7	.	TGTGCCAGCAGCCAAGGTCAGTTGCCCTACGAGCAGTACTTC	CASSQGQLPYEQYF
TRBV6-5	.	TRBJ1-1	.	TGTGCCAGCTTTGACAGGCTTGAAGCTTTCTTT	CASFDRLEAFF
TRBV3-1/TRBV3-2	TRBD2	TRBJ2-1	.	TGTGCCAGCAGCCGGGGACTAGCTAAGCTCTTC	CASSRGLAKLF
TRBV13	TRBD2	TRBJ2-7	.	TGTGCCAGCAGCAGAGGACTAGCAGTATCATACGAGCAGTACTTC	CASSRGLAVSYEQYF
TRBV3-1/TRBV3-2	.	TRBJ1-4	.	TGTGCCAGCATGAGGGCAGGCGAAAATGAAAAACTGTTTTTT	CASMRAGENEKLFF
TRBV6-4	.	TRBJ2-2	.	TGTGCCAGCAGAGCCGGGGTCAACACCGGGGAGCTGTTTTTT	CASRAGVNTGELFF
TRBV7-9	.	TRBJ1-6	.	TGTGCCAGCAGCTTTCAGCCAGAACAGGGATATAATTCACCCCTCCACTTT	CASSFQPEQGYNSPLHF
TRBV6-5	TRBD1	TRBJ1-2	.	TGTGCCAGCAGTTTGCATCCGGGACAGGTAGATGGCTACACCTTC	CASSLHPGQVDGYTF
TRBV30	TRBD1	TRBJ1-5	few	TGTGCCTGGGGACAGGGCGCCAATCAGCCCCAGCATTTT	CAWGQGANQPQHF
TRBV27	.	TRBJ2-7	.	TGTGCCAGCAGTTTAAGCCGAACCTCCTACGAGCAGTACTTC	CASSLSRTSYEQYF
TRBV18	TRBD1	TRBJ2-7	.	TGTGCCAGCTCACCCCCAGGGCAGGGGGCCTACGAGCAGTACTTC	CASSPPGQGAYEQYF
TRBV5-1	.	TRBJ2-5	.	TGCGCCAGCAGCCCCGGGGTCATAGAGACCCAGTACTTC	CASSPGVIETQYF
TRBV6-5	.	TRBJ1-1	.	TGTGCCAGCAGCAGGGATTCGAACACTGAAGCTTTCTTT	CASSRDSNTEAFF
TRBV27	.	TRBJ2-2	.	TGTGCCAGCAAGTCACAGAACACCGGGGAGCTGTTTTTT	CASKSQNTGELFF
TRBV29-1	.	TRBJ2-7	.	TGCAGCGTTGTGAGTATCACCTACGAGCAGTACTTC	CSVVSITYEQYF
TRBV6-6	TRBD1	TRBJ2-3	.	TGTGCCAGCAGTTACTCGGGACAGGGGGTAGATACGCAGTATTTT	CASSYSGQGVDTQYF
TRBV27	TRBD1	TRBJ1-1	.	TGTGCCAGCAGCGAACAGGGGGCTGGGACTGAAGCTTTCTTT	CASSEQGAGTEAFF
TRBV6-4	.	TRBJ2-7	.	TGTGCCAGCAGTGACTCGGTTAGCGGCTTTTACGAGCAGTACTTC	CASSDSVSGFYEQYF
TRBV10-3	TRBD2	TRBJ2-1	.	TGTGCCATCAGTGAGTCGGCGGCGGTAGCGGGGGGCAATGAGCAGTTCTTC	CAISESAAVAGGNEQFF
TRBV18	.	TRBJ2-5	.	TGTGCCAGCTCCCCGGGACTCCAAGAGACCCAGTACTTC	CASSPGLQETQYF
TRBV5-1	.	TRBJ1-2	.	TGCGCCAGCAGCTTGGGACAGGCTAACTATGGCTACACCTTC	CASSLGQANYGYTF
TRBV7-8	TRBD1	TRBJ2-1	.	TGTGCCAGCAGCCAAGCCGGGACAGGGGGCGGCGAGCAGTTCTTC	CASSQAGTGGGEQFF
TRBV19	TRBD2	TRBJ2-7	.	TGTGCCAGTAGTCCAGGGACTAGCGGCTACGAGCAGTACTTC	CASSPGTSGYEQYF
TRBV5-1	.	TRBJ1-1	.	TGCGCCAGCAGCAGCCTCGGGGGGAAGAACACTGAAGCTTTCTTT	CASSSLGGKNTEAFF
TRBV4-2	.	TRBJ2-5	.	TGTGCCAGCAGCCAAGATCCCCAGGGGACCCAGTACTTC	CASSQDPQGTQYF
TRBV27	.	TRBJ2-3	.	TGTGCCAGCAGTTTAGCGATTCGGGGGGATACGCAGTATTTT	CASSLAIRGDTQYF